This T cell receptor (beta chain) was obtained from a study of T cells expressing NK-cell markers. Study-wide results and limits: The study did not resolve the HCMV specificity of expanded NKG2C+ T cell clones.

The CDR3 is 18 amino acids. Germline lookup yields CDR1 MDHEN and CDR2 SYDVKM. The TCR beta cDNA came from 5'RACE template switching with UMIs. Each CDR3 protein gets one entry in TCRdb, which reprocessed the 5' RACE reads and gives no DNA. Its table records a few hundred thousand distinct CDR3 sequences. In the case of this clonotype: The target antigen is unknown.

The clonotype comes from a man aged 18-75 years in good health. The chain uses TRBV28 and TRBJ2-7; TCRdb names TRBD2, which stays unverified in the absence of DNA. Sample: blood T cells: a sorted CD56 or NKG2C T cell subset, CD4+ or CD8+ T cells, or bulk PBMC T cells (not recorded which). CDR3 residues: CASSLDLLRARKGDEQYF. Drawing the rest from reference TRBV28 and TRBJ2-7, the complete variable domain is DVKVTQSSRYLVKRTGEKVFLECVQDMDHENMFWYRQDPGLGLRLIYFSYDVKMKEKGDIPEGYSVSREKKERFSLILESASTNQTSMYLCASSLDLLRARKGDEQYFGPGTRLTVT.